These 11 T cell receptor beta chains were all obtained from the same sample, sequenced in a study of blood T cell repertoires in COVID-19. Sequenced by immunoSEQ multiplex PCR; TCRdb stores in-frame clones only, minus some. The table shows approximately 180,000 clones, with roughly 88% occurring only once. The material sequenced was PBMCs or T cells enriched from blood (not recorded which). These receptors were taken from a man aged 45-65 years who had recovered from COVID-19.

The V and J genes are TRBV12-5 and TRBJ2-2, with D maybe TRBD1 (5 bases). V lost 5 bases and J 3 bases, leaving 7 bases between the germline ends. Germline CDR1 is LGHNT and CDR2 is FRNRAP. There are 13 residues in the CDR3. The CDR3, as DNA: TGTGCTAGTGGTCAGGGATACACCGGGGAGCTGTTTTTT. Protein product: CASGQGYTGELFF.

The chain joins TRBV29-1 to TRBJ1-2; 11 nucleotides line up with TRBD1. CDR3 length equals 13 residues. Germline assignment: CDR1 SQVTM and CDR2 ANQGSEA. V trimming: 6 bases; J trimming: 5 bases; junction bases outside the gene matches: 5. DNA for the CDR3: TGCAGCGTCACGGACAGGGGGCTATATGGCTACACCTTC. It encodes CSVTDRGLYGYTF.

The chain is built from TRBV2 and TRBJ2-1; 11 bases align to TRBD2. V was clipped by 7 bases and J by 6 bases; unmatched bases: 8. The CDR3 covers 15 residues. Germline V CDR1 and CDR2: SNHLY, FYNNEI. DNA for the CDR3: TGTGCCAGCAAAAGCGGGACTAGCGGATCCAATGAGCAGTTCTTC. Residues: CASKSGTSGSNEQFF.

The chain is built from TRBV7-6 and TRBJ2-3; D might be TRBD2 (6 bases). Trimming stripped 0 bases from V and 2 bases from J, with 12 bases between. The CDR3 runs to 16 residues. Germline V gene data show CDR1 as SGHVS and CDR2 as FNYEAQ. Here the CDR3 reads CASSLAGTGHTDTQYF. CDR3 nucleotide sequence: TGTGCCAGCAGCTTAGCCGGGACTGGACACACAGATACGCAGTATTTT.

The chain uses TRBV24-1 and TRBJ2-3; D remains ambiguous. There are 14 residues in the CDR3. Looked up from germline, CDR1 is KGHDR and CDR2 is SFDVKD. V was clipped by 2 bases and J by 6 bases, with 11 bases between them. The CDR3 DNA is TGTGCCACCAGTGATTATCAGGATCTGGATACGCAGTATTTT. Its translation is CATSDYQDLDTQYF.

This clone showed up many times. The chain carries TRBV3-1 (or the pseudogene TRBV3-2) and TRBJ2-7, with TRBD2 as a possible D gene (5 bases). The germline V gene has CDR1 LGHDT and CDR2 YNNKEL (reference sequence). The V end was cut by 1 base, the J end by 7 bases, with 17 bases between. The CDR3 consists of 15 residues. The CDR3 nucleotides are TGTGCCAGCAGCCAAGGGGGAGCCGCCGCGGGTGAGCAGTACTTC. Its translation is CASSQGGAAAGEQYF.

CDR3 sequence (DNA): TGTGCCACGAACAGAGACTATGGCTACACCTTC. Encoded protein: CATNRDYGYTF. The gene calls are TRBV6-5 and TRBJ1-2; D is undetermined. Germline-derived CDR1 and CDR2 are MNHEY and SVGAGI. The CDR3 has 11 amino acids. The V end lost 10 bases, the J end lost 3 bases, and 9 bases lay between the germline ends.

This clone was recorded a few times. CDR3: CASSLGDLPGAEAFF. The CDR3 bases are TGCGCCAGCAGCTTGGGGGACCTTCCGGGGGCTGAAGCTTTCTTT. The chain is built from TRBV5-1 and TRBJ1-1; possible D gene TRBD1, 5 bases. CDR1 and CDR2 from the germline V gene are SGHRS and YFSETQ. Trimming cost V 0 bases and J 6 bases, with 15 bases left between them. This CDR3 has 15 amino acids.

The gene calls are TRBV5-4 and TRBJ1-2; TRBD1 agrees at 10 bases. Germline CDR1 reads SGHNT; CDR2 reads YYREEE (reference sequence). CDR3 length: 18 residues. After removal of 2 bases from V and 4 bases from J, the junction contained 14 bases not matched to a gene. CDR3 bases: TGTGCCAGCAGCTTCAGGGGGACAGGGGCTTTAGTGGGCTATGGCTACACCTTC. This encodes CASSFRGTGALVGYGYTF.

The V gene is TRBV11-2, the J gene TRBJ2-7, with TRBD1 identical over 8 bases. The CDR3 runs to 15 residues. J was trimmed by 7 bases and V by 5 bases; bases with no gene match: 13. Germline V gene sequence: CDR1 SGHAT, CDR2 FQNNGV. The CDR3 DNA sequence: TGTGCCAGCAGCATCTACCGCCAGGGGGCGGGAGAGCAGTACTTC. This codes for CASSIYRQGAGEQYF.

This clone was counted between two and nine times. V and J are TRBV29-1 and TRBJ1-5; perhaps TRBD1 as D (5 bases). This CDR3 region has 14 residues. With 4 bases removed from V and 3 bases from J, the gap between germline ends came to 13 bases. The germline V gene encodes CDR1 SQVTM and CDR2 ANQGSEA. The CDR3 loop reads CSVVWGGINQPQHF. The CDR3 bases are TGCAGCGTTGTTTGGGGGGGGATCAATCAGCCCCAGCATTTT.